The 13 T cell receptor beta chains below come from one sample, sequenced in a study of Ad26.COV2.S vaccination and SARS-CoV-2 variants. Treatment meaning: roughly 20 received Ad26.COV2.S at low or high dose, single or two shots; five or six received placebo; per-sample allocation not given. Day 63 following the first vaccine or placebo injection was when the samples were taken. Only in-frame clones appear in the TCRdb table, and some are missing; sequencing was by immunoSEQ multiplex PCR. In the table there are about 320,000 clones, roughly 90% of which are singletons. Specimen: peripheral blood, collected in a trial of Ad26.COV2.S vaccine versus placebo. The receptors come from a person aged 18-60 years who received the Ad26.COV2.S COVID-19 vaccine or a placebo.

The V gene is TRBV19, the J gene TRBJ2-1; 8 bases align to TRBD1. After removal of 4 bases from V and 5 bases from J, the junction contained 4 bases not matched to a gene. CDR1 LNHDA and CDR2 SQIVND come from the germline V gene (reference sequence). This CDR3 region has 14 residues. The CDR3 sequence: CASSTYRGDNEQFF. The CDR3 nucleotides read TGTGCCAGTAGTACATACAGGGGGGACAATGAGCAGTTCTTC.

The V and J genes are TRBV4-1 and TRBJ2-2; 9 bases map to TRBD2. There are 17 residues in the CDR3. The ends lost 1 base at V and 1 base at J; junction bases unmatched: 4. The germline V gene encodes CDR1 MGHRA and CDR2 YSYEKL. Here the CDR3 reads CASSQVLAGENTGELFF. DNA of the CDR3: TGCGCCAGCAGCCAAGTTTTAGCGGGGGAGAACACCGGGGAGCTGTTTTTT.

The chain joins TRBV10-2 to TRBJ1-1; 9 nucleotides match TRBD1. Trimming at V came to 8 bases and at J to 3 bases, leaving 13 bases not matched to a gene. CDR1 and CDR2 from the germline V gene are WSHSY and SAAADI. The CDR3 has 16 amino acids. CDR3 protein: CASRGDSGTGHTEAFF. CDR3 in DNA: TGCGCCAGCCGAGGCGACTCCGGGACAGGGCACACTGAAGCTTTCTTT.

The chain carries TRBV24-1 and TRBJ2-2; the D gene is possibly TRBD1 (5 bases). The germline V and J ends were trimmed by 5 bases and 6 bases, with 9 bases remaining between them. Germline V gene data show CDR1 as KGHDR and CDR2 as SFDVKD. The CDR3 runs 13 residues. The DNA of the CDR3 is TGTGCCACCAGTGGACAGACTCCCGGGGAGCTGTTTTTT. Protein product: CATSGQTPGELFF.

V gene TRBV27 combines with J gene TRBJ2-2; no clear D gene. Trimming stripped 2 bases from V and 7 bases from J, with 5 bases between. CDR3 length: 12 amino acids. Germline V CDR1 and CDR2: MNHEY, SMNVEV (reference sequence). CDR3 nucleotides: TGTGCCAGCAGTTTAAGTGGCGGGGAGCTGTTTTTT. Residues: CASSLSGGELFF.

This rearrangement joins TRBV4-3 to TRBJ2-1; either TRBD1 or TRBD2 may fit D (5 bases each). This CDR3 has 17 residues. Germline V gene lookup returns CDR1 LGHNA and CDR2 YSLEER. Deletions cut 0 bases from V and 0 bases from J, with 12 bases between. The CDR3 spells CASSQDMGDSSYNEQFF. The CDR3 DNA follows: TGCGCCAGCAGCCAAGATATGGGGGATAGCTCCTACAATGAGCAGTTCTTC.

This chain uses TRBV5-1 with TRBJ2-7; D unclear. This CDR3 has 11 residues. From germline, CDR1 is SGHRS and CDR2 YFSETQ. Trimming left V 9 bases short and J 3 bases short, with 10 bases between. The CDR3 nucleotides are TGCGCCACCCCCCCAGGCTACGAGCAGTACTTC. It yields the protein CATPPGYEQYF.

V gene TRBV4-2 combines with J gene TRBJ1-1, with TRBD1 matching 7 bases. Germline V CDR1 and CDR2: LGHNA, YNFKEQ. After removal of 0 bases from V and 0 bases from J, the junction contained 4 bases not matched to a gene. The CDR3 is 16 amino acids. CDR3 bases: TGTGCCAGCAGCCAAGATGAAGGGGGCATGAACACTGAAGCTTTCTTT. Translation gives CASSQDEGGMNTEAFF.

The chain is built from TRBV5-1 and TRBJ2-1; 11 nucleotides align to TRBD2. Germline lookup yields CDR1 SGHRS and CDR2 YFSETQ. This CDR3 comprises 16 residues. V shed 2 bases and J 6 bases; nucleotides not matched to a gene: 7. The CDR3 DNA follows: TGCGCCAGCAGCTTTATAGCGGGAGGGCCGGGCAATGAGCAGTTCTTC. It translates to CASSFIAGGPGNEQFF.

The CDR3 DNA is TGTGCCAGTAGTATCTTAGCGGGGGGGCCTAGAAAGCAGTTCTTC. Translated: CASSILAGGPRKQFF. This chain links TRBV19 with TRBJ2-1; 11 bases match TRBD2. The CDR3 sequence is 15 residues long. Germline assignment: CDR1 LNHDA and CDR2 SQIVND (reference sequence). The ends lost 3 bases at V and 11 bases at J; junction bases unmatched: 9.

This clone appeared once. The rearrangement uses TRBV6-1 and TRBJ1-3, with TRBD1 matching 7 bases. Germline V CDR1 and CDR2: MNHNS, SASEGT. The CDR3 extends over 14 amino acids. Trimming removed 2 bases from V and 6 bases from J; junction bases left unmatched: 4. The CDR3 protein is CASSEYRGENTIYF. Written as DNA, the CDR3 is TGTGCCAGCAGTGAATACAGGGGTGAAAACACCATATATTTT.

The gene calls are TRBV10-1 and TRBJ2-1; possibly TRBD1 for D (5 bases). The germline gives CDR1 WNHNN, CDR2 SYGVQD (reference sequence). The CDR3 is 14 residues long. V was trimmed by 9 bases and J by 5 bases, leaving 17 bases between them. The DNA of the CDR3 is TGCGCCAGGACCTGCAGGGTGGTGGACAATGAGCAGTTCTTC. Protein: CARTCRVVDNEQFF.

The chain uses TRBV19 and TRBJ1-1; no firm D call. Germline assignment: CDR1 LNHDA and CDR2 SQIVND (reference sequence). V shed 5 bases and J shed 2 bases, with 6 bases lying between them. The CDR3 extends over 12 amino acids. The CDR3 is CASSDPNTEAFF. CDR3 DNA: TGTGCCAGTAGTGACCCCAACACTGAAGCTTTCTTT.